A single sample is the source of the 17 T cell receptor beta chains below, sequenced in a study of OX40 agonist ivuxolimab in advanced cancers. Data came from immunoSEQ multiplex PCR; TCRdb stores just in-frame clones and leaves some out. The sample contains about 26,000 clones, 76% of which appear only once. The sample here was CD4+ or CD8+ T cells sorted from blood, taken in a trial of the OX40 agonist ivuxolimab. Receptors were obtained from an adult with an advanced solid tumor such as melanoma, head and neck, liver or kidney cancer.

V and J are TRBV10-2 and TRBJ1-2; D is possibly TRBD1 (5 bases). The CDR3 is 16 residues long. V was cut by 0 bases and J by 0 bases, with 11 bases left in between. Germline CDR1 and CDR2: WSHSY and SAAADI. The CDR3 here is CASSESRGVANYGYTF. CDR3 sequence (DNA): TGCGCCAGCAGTGAGTCGAGAGGGGTGGCTAACTATGGCTACACCTTC.

This clone was detected once. V and J are TRBV21-1 and TRBJ2-6; no DNA check was done on the table's D call, TRBD1. TRBV21-1 corresponds to a pseudogene. The CDR3 has 15 residues. CDR3 amino acids: CASSPEGAGANVLTF. The DNA for the CDR3 is TGTGCCAGCAGTCCCGAAGGGGCTGGGGCCAACGTCCTGACTTTC.

This clone has only a few counts. V usage is TRBV9 and J usage is TRBJ1-3; no clear D. V was cut by 1 base and J by 4 bases, with 9 bases left in between. Germline V gives CDR1 SGDLS, CDR2 YYNGEE. The CDR3 covers 14 residues. The CDR3 DNA reads as TGTGCCAGCAGCGTACGAGGGTTCGGAAACACCATATATTTT. Translated, it gives CASSVRGFGNTIYF.

The V and J genes are TRBV9 and TRBJ2-1, with TRBD2 matching over 15 bases. V dropped 0 bases and J dropped 8; count of bases not matched to a gene: 3. Germline CDR1 and CDR2: SGDLS and YYNGEE. CDR3 length equals 16 residues. The CDR3 reads CASSVGTSGGVDEQFF. DNA for the CDR3: TGTGCCAGCAGCGTAGGGACTAGCGGGGGGGTCGATGAGCAGTTCTTC. The entire variable domain, with the rest obtained from reference TRBV9 and TRBJ2-1, is as follows: DSGVTQTPKHLITATGQRVTLRCSPRSGDLSVYWYQQSLDQGLQFLIQYYNGEERAKGNILERFSAQQFPDLHSELNLSSLELGDSALYFCASSVGTSGGVDEQFFGPGTRLTVL.

The table lists this clone with a count of one. V is TRBV19 and J is TRBJ1-1; perhaps TRBD1 as D (5 bases). Trimming left V 0 bases short and J 6 bases short, with 11 bases between. Germline V CDR1 and CDR2: LNHDA, SQIVND (reference sequence). The CDR3 is made up of 14 amino acids. The CDR3 here is CASSIEGRAAEAFF. Here the CDR3 DNA reads TGTGCCAGTAGTATAGAGGGCAGGGCTGCTGAAGCTTTCTTT.

The chain carries TRBV12-5 and TRBJ1-5; D remains ambiguous. Germline V gene sequence: CDR1 LGHNT, CDR2 FRNRAP. Trimming stripped 7 bases from V and 5 bases from J, with 12 bases between. The CDR3 extends over 13 amino acids. This CDR3 is CASALDGDQPQHF. The CDR3 DNA sequence: TGTGCTAGTGCCCTAGACGGGGATCAGCCCCAGCATTTT. Complete variable domain (other parts from reference TRBV12-5 and TRBJ1-5): DARVTQTPRHKVTEMGQEVTMRCQPILGHNTVFWYRQTMMQGLELLAYFRNRAPLDDSGMPKDRFSAEMPDATLATLKIQPSEPRDSAVYFCASALDGDQPQHFGDGTRLSIL.

The gene calls are TRBV5-4 and TRBJ1-2; 7 nucleotides align to TRBD1. V shed 5 bases, J shed 8 bases, and the junction held 15 bases outside the gene matches. This CDR3 has 15 amino acids. Germline values: CDR1 SGHNT, CDR2 YYREEE (reference sequence). In DNA, the CDR3 is TGTGCCAGCAGGGTCGGCCAGGGGGGTCAACGGGGCTACACCTTC. It is translated as CASRVGQGGQRGYTF. The entire variable domain, with the rest obtained from reference TRBV5-4 and TRBJ1-2, is as follows: ETGVTQSPTHLIKTRGQQVTLRCSSQSGHNTVSWYQQALGQGPQFIFQYYREEENGRGNFPPRFSGLQFPNYSSELNVNALELDDSALYLCASRVGQGGQRGYTFGSGTRLTVV.

The chain uses TRBV30 and TRBJ1-3; no reliable D call. Between the trimmed V and J ends, which lost 3 bases and 2 bases, there was a span of 8 bases. The CDR3 runs to 13 residues. Germline V lookup: CDR1 GTSNPN, CDR2 SVGIG (reference sequence). The CDR3 DNA reads TGTGCCTGGAGCGGCGGGACTGGAAACACCATATATTTT. Protein: CAWSGGTGNTIYF.

This clone was detected a few times. The CDR3 reads CASRPAGEETQYF. CDR3 in DNA: TGCGCCAGCAGACCTGCGGGGGAGGAGACCCAGTACTTC. The J gene is TRBJ2-5, the V gene TRBV10-2; 7 nucleotides agree with TRBD2. CDR1 and CDR2 (germline): WSHSY, SAAADI. V shed 6 bases, J shed 5 bases, and the junction held 6 bases outside the gene matches. The length of the CDR3 is 13 residues.

The genes are TRBV6-6 and TRBJ1-2; TRBD1 aligns across 8 bases. Germline lookup yields CDR1 MNHNY and CDR2 SVGAGI (reference sequence). The CDR3 covers 14 residues. The junction had 7 bases not matched to a gene; V was cut back by 3 bases and J by 7 bases. Here the CDR3 reads CASSYEDRESGYTF. The CDR3 nucleotides are TGTGCCAGCAGTTATGAGGACAGGGAGAGTGGCTACACCTTC.

DNA of the CDR3: TGCGCCAGCAGCTCCGGACTAGCGGGGATGGGAGAGCAGTACTTC. It translates to CASSSGLAGMGEQYF. The chain joins TRBV5-1 to TRBJ2-7; 12 bases map to TRBD2. Germline V gene data show CDR1 as SGHRS and CDR2 as YFSETQ. V dropped 3 bases and J dropped 7; count of bases not matched to a gene: 8. The CDR3 extends over 15 amino acids.

This clone was observed a handful of times. This chain links TRBV12-5 with TRBJ1-5; D may be TRBD1 (5 bases). The CDR3 loop spans 13 amino acids. The V end lost 8 bases, the J end lost 4 bases, and 12 bases lay between the germline ends. Per the germline V gene, CDR1 is LGHNT and CDR2 is FRNRAP. The CDR3 sequence is CASSRDSNQPQHF. CDR3 DNA: TGTGCTAGTAGTAGGGACTCAAATCAGCCCCAGCATTTT.

In DNA form, the CDR3 reads TGTGCCAGCAGGCCTATGGGCACTGAAGCTTTCTTT. It translates to CASRPMGTEAFF. The chain uses TRBV11-1 and TRBJ1-1, with unresolved D. The CDR3 sequence is 12 residues long. The V gene's germline CDR1 is SGHAT and CDR2 FQDESV (reference sequence). Between the trimmed V and J ends, which lost 6 bases and 4 bases, there was a span of 9 bases.

This chain joins TRBV28 and TRBJ2-2, with TRBD1 identical over 7 bases. Germline V gene data show CDR1 as MDHEN and CDR2 as SYDVKM. The CDR3 is 16 residues long. V shed 1 base and J 2 bases; nucleotides not matched to a gene: 4. DNA of the CDR3: TGTGCCAGCAGTTTATTGAAGGGGGCTAACACCGGGGAGCTGTTTTTT. It is translated as CASSLLKGANTGELFF.

The rearrangement joins TRBV18 to TRBJ1-1; the match to TRBD1 covers 10 bases. Losses at the gene ends were 2 bases for V and 6 bases for J; bases not matched to a gene: 9. The CDR3 length is 16 residues. Germline CDR1 reads KGHSH; CDR2 reads LQKENI. The CDR3: CASSPARTGGFAEAFF. The CDR3 DNA follows: TGTGCCAGCTCACCAGCCCGGACAGGGGGGTTCGCTGAAGCTTTCTTT.

This chain joins TRBV5-1 and TRBJ2-1; 8 bases line up with TRBD1. V was clipped by 4 bases and J by 9 bases; unmatched bases: 6. Germline CDR1 SGHRS, CDR2 YFSETQ. This CDR3 contains 13 residues. The CDR3 loop reads CASSLGQGGEQFF. The DNA of the CDR3 is TGCGCCAGCAGCCTTGGACAGGGTGGTGAGCAGTTCTTC.

The rearrangement uses TRBV11-1 and TRBJ1-5, with a tentative D call TRBD1 (5 bases). Trimming removed 0 bases from V and 4 bases from J, with 7 bases in between. The germline gives CDR1 SGHAT, CDR2 FQDESV (reference sequence). This CDR3 contains 14 residues. CDR3 sequence reads: CASSLADSNQPQHF. DNA of the CDR3: TGTGCCAGCAGCTTAGCCGACAGTAATCAGCCCCAGCATTTT.